The 10 T cell receptor beta chains below come from one sample, sequenced in a study of OX40 agonist ivuxolimab in advanced cancers. Clones were sequenced by immunoSEQ multiplex PCR, and TCRdb holds only the in-frame ones, with some missing. This table has just under 65,000 clones, roughly four fifths appearing once. The input for sequencing was CD4+ or CD8+ T cells sorted from blood, taken in a trial of the OX40 agonist ivuxolimab. These TCRs come from an adult with an advanced solid tumor such as melanoma, head and neck, liver or kidney cancer.

The genes are TRBV5-1 and TRBJ2-7; no clear D. Germline assignment: CDR1 SGHRS and CDR2 YFSETQ. This CDR3 is built from 14 residues. V was clipped by 0 bases and J by 2 bases, with 9 bases between them. The CDR3 sequence is CASSLAGRTYEQYF. CDR3 DNA: TGCGCCAGCAGCTTGGCCGGACGGACCTACGAGCAGTACTTC.

This rearrangement joins TRBV29-1 to TRBJ2-1; D might be TRBD1 or TRBD2, each matching 5 bases. The CDR3 is 12 residues long. In germline, CDR1 is SQVTM, CDR2 ANQGSEA. V lost 8 bases to trimming and J lost 4 bases, with 12 bases between them. This chain's CDR3 is CSPLGEYNEQFF. CDR3 bases: TGCAGCCCCTTGGGGGAGTACAATGAGCAGTTCTTC.

The rearrangement uses TRBV5-4 and TRBJ1-6, with 11 bases that match TRBD1. With 1 base clipped from V and 7 bases from J, the junction kept 10 bases outside the gene matches. The length of the CDR3 is 18 residues. Germline V gene sequence: CDR1 SGHNT, CDR2 YYREEE (reference sequence). CDR3 sequence: CASSLSSGTGGYNSPLHF. CDR3 in DNA: TGTGCCAGCAGCTTGTCGTCTGGGACAGGGGGGTACAATTCACCCCTCCACTTT.

This clone was counted a single time. V gene TRBV11-2 combines with J gene TRBJ1-1; 8 bases fit TRBD1. After removal of 6 bases from V and 1 base from J, the junction contained 7 bases not matched to a gene. Germline V gene sequence: CDR1 SGHAT, CDR2 FQNNGV. The CDR3 is made up of 15 amino acids. The CDR3 spells CASRRPGTGNTEAFF. CDR3 nucleotide sequence: TGTGCCAGCAGACGTCCGGGGACAGGGAACACTGAAGCTTTCTTT. Complete variable domain (other parts from reference TRBV11-2 and TRBJ1-1): EAGVAQSPRYKIIEKRQSVAFWCNPISGHATLYWYQQILGQGPKLLIQFQNNGVVDDSQLPKDRFSAERLKGVDSTLKIQPAKLEDSAVYLCASRRPGTGNTEAFFGQGTRLTVV.

This clone was detected only once. DNA of the CDR3: TGTGCCAGCAGCCCGGGACAGGCCAACAATGAGCAGTTCTTC. Its protein is CASSPGQANNEQFF. V gene TRBV11-3 combines with J gene TRBJ2-1; TRBD1 matches at 8 bases. The CDR3 contains 14 residues. Trimming took 5 bases from V and 5 from J; bases not matched to a gene: 5. The germline V gene encodes CDR1 SGHNT and CDR2 YENEEA.

The J gene is TRBJ2-5, the V gene TRBV7-3; tentatively, D is TRBD2 (6 bases). The V gene's germline CDR1 is SGHTA and CDR2 FQGTGA. The CDR3 extends over 13 amino acids. Trimming left V 5 bases short and J 4 bases short, with 11 bases between. The DNA of the CDR3 is TGTGCCAGCAGCGAGACTAGAGGAGAGACCCAGTACTTC. Protein: CASSETRGETQYF.

For the CDR3, the DNA is TGCGCCAGCAGCCAAGCCGCGTCTCGTGGAAACACCATATATTTT. Protein product: CASSQAASRGNTIYF. J is TRBJ1-3 and V is TRBV4-3; unclear D gene. This CDR3 is built from 15 residues. Trimming took 1 base from V and 3 from J, leaving 10 bases between them. Germline lookup yields CDR1 LGHNA and CDR2 YSLEER.

This chain links TRBV9 with TRBJ2-5; maybe TRBD1 (6 bases). V dropped 0 bases and J dropped 2 bases, with 11 bases sitting between them. This CDR3 has 15 amino acids. CDR1 is SGDLS, CDR2 YYNGEE, per germline. This chain's CDR3 is CASSVGTASQETQYF. DNA for the CDR3: TGTGCCAGCAGCGTAGGGACAGCCTCGCAAGAGACCCAGTACTTC.

The chain recombines TRBV4-2 with TRBJ1-2; D ambiguous. V lost 1 base and J lost 8, with 17 bases in between. The germline CDR1 and CDR2 sequences are LGHNA and YNFKEQ. The CDR3 covers 15 residues. CDR3 nucleotides: TGTGCCAGCAGCCAAGCAAGTCCCGGCCTATCCGGCTACACCTTC. It yields the protein CASSQASPGLSGYTF.

The rearrangement joins TRBV16 to TRBJ2-1, with D perhaps TRBD1 (5 bases). V was shortened by 0 bases and J by 0 bases, with 9 bases between the two germline ends. The CDR3 runs to 16 residues. Germline lookup yields CDR1 KGHSY and CDR2 FQNENV. CDR3 DNA: TGTGCCAGCAGCCAATCGGCAGGGTTCTCCTACAATGAGCAGTTCTTC. Its protein is CASSQSAGFSYNEQFF.